These 3 T cell receptor beta chains were all obtained from the same sample, sequenced in a study of cytomegalovirus exposure and HLA in healthy donors. The study ran its PCR with 60 Vbeta and 13 Jbeta primers. Sequenced by immunoSEQ multiplex PCR; TCRdb stores in-frame clones only, minus some. The data include around 120,000 clones; the top ten clones carry less than 4.5%. Sample: PBMCs. The receptors come from a young man in good health and CMV-seronegative.

The rearrangement links TRBV18 to TRBJ1-2, with 8 bases identical to TRBD1. Germline V gene sequence: CDR1 KGHSH, CDR2 LQKENI. CDR3 size: 16 residues. V lost 3 bases and J lost 6; bases outside the gene matches: 12. CDR3 sequence (DNA): TGTGCCAGCTCACCTCTCCCGGGACAGGAGTTTGATGGCTACACCTTC. Translated, it gives CASSPLPGQEFDGYTF.

The chain is built from TRBV28 and TRBJ2-1; 10 bases map to TRBD2. The CDR3 is 20 residues long. Germline trimming cut 5 bases from V and 4 bases from J; bases unmatched to any gene: 20. The germline V gene encodes CDR1 MDHEN and CDR2 SYDVKM. Here the CDR3 reads CASSPTGGAGGPIGYNEQFF. CDR3 in DNA: TGTGCCAGCAGTCCCACCGGGGGAGCGGGAGGGCCCATAGGGTACAATGAGCAGTTCTTC. The whole variable domain, remainder taken from reference TRBV28 and TRBJ2-1, is DVKVTQSSRYLVKRTGEKVFLECVQDMDHENMFWYRQDPGLGLRLIYFSYDVKMKEKGDIPEGYSVSREKKERFSLILESASTNQTSMYLCASSPTGGAGGPIGYNEQFFGPGTRLTVL.

The rearrangement uses TRBV15 and TRBJ1-1; maybe TRBD1 (5 bases). CDR1 is LNHNV, CDR2 YYDKDF, per germline (reference sequence). The CDR3 totals 13 residues. Trimming left V 5 bases short and J 7 bases short, with 14 bases between. In DNA, the CDR3 is TGTGCCACCAGCGCAGGGAGGGGCAGTGAAGCTTTCTTT. This translates into CATSAGRGSEAFF.